Each of the 19 T cell receptor beta chains below was sequenced from the same sample in a study of cytomegalovirus exposure and HLA in healthy donors. Both 60 Vbeta primers and 13 Jbeta primers went into the PCR. The assay was immunoSEQ multiplex PCR, and TCRdb's table has in-frame clones only and misses some. The ten most abundant clones cover about 0.9% of a sample with fewer than 250,000 clones. The sample was PBMCs. The receptors derive from a woman aged 25 to 39 in good health and CMV-seropositive.

The J gene is TRBJ2-3, the V gene TRBV5-1; unclear D gene. Trimming pared 6 bases from V and 4 bases from J, leaving 15 bases between. CDR1 and CDR2 from the germline V gene are SGHRS and YFSETQ. This CDR3 has 14 residues. The CDR3 nucleotides read TGCGCCAGCAAACTACCGAGCGCCGCAGATACGCAGTATTTT. Its protein product is CASKLPSAADTQYF.

The CDR3 spells CASSRQSSYEQYF. Here the CDR3 DNA reads TGTGCCAGCAGTCGACAGAGTTCCTACGAGCAGTACTTC. This chain uses TRBV6-5 with TRBJ2-7, with a weak D call TRBD1 (5 bases). The V gene lost 5 bases and the J gene lost 1 base, with 9 bases spanning the gap. The CDR3 length is 13 residues. The germline V gene encodes CDR1 MNHEY and CDR2 SVGAGI.

The chain is built from TRBV9 and TRBJ2-2, with D maybe TRBD2 (5 bases). The CDR3 totals 16 residues. V was cut by 2 bases and J by 0 bases, with 11 bases left in between. CDR1 and CDR2 (germline): SGDLS, YYNGEE. CDR3 amino acids: CASSVSAGPNTGELFF. Written as DNA, the CDR3 is TGTGCCAGCAGCGTCTCGGCGGGCCCGAACACCGGGGAGCTGTTTTTT.

The chain couples TRBV7-2 to TRBJ1-5, with D unclear. CDR3 length: 15 amino acids. Germline V gene data show CDR1 as SGHTA and CDR2 as FQGNSA. V lost 2 bases to trimming and J lost 1 base, with 9 bases between them. The CDR3 DNA sequence: TGTGCCAGCAGCTTATCCGGGGTGAGCAATCAGCCCCAGCATTTT. Translated: CASSLSGVSNQPQHF. Complete variable domain (other parts from reference TRBV7-2 and TRBJ1-5): GAGVSQSPSNKVTEKGKDVELRCDPISGHTALYWYRQSLGQGLEFLIYFQGNSAPDKSGLPSDRFSAERTGGSVSTLTIQRTQQEDSAVYLCASSLSGVSNQPQHFGDGTRLSIL.

The rearrangement uses TRBV7-2 and TRBJ2-7; a possible D gene is TRBD1 (8 bases). V lost 7 bases, J lost 5 bases, and 15 bases lay in between. This CDR3 is built from 13 residues. CDR1 is SGHTA, CDR2 FQGNSA, per germline. In nucleotides, the CDR3 is TGTGCCAGCACCCGGACAGGGAGGGACGAGCAGTACTTC. Amino acids: CASTRTGRDEQYF.

The chain couples TRBV14 to TRBJ2-3; TRBD2 agrees at 12 bases. The CDR3 is 13 residues long. Trimming took 6 bases from V and 5 from J; bases not matched to a gene: 0. The germline V gene has CDR1 SGHDN and CDR2 FVKESK. The CDR3 coding sequence is TGTGCCAGCAGGGGACTAGCGGGAGATACGCAGTATTTT. It specifies CASRGLAGDTQYF.

The J gene is TRBJ2-7, the V gene TRBV25-1, with D possibly being TRBD2 (6 bases). Trimming took 0 bases from V and 0 from J, leaving 12 bases between them. The CDR3 consists of 16 residues. Looked up from germline, CDR1 is MGHDK and CDR2 is SYGVNS. As DNA, the CDR3 is TGTGCCAGCAGTGAATATAGGGGACTTGACTCCTACGAGCAGTACTTC. Encoded protein: CASSEYRGLDSYEQYF.

V and J are TRBV29-1 and TRBJ1-2, with 8 bases matching TRBD1. Per the germline V gene, CDR1 is SQVTM and CDR2 is ANQGSEA. Trimming cost V 7 bases and J 0 bases; bases outside gene matches: 7. This CDR3 is built from 14 residues. The CDR3 nucleotides read TGCAGCGCCTGGACAGGGAAAGCTAACTATGGCTACACCTTC. Protein: CSAWTGKANYGYTF.

The chain combines TRBV15 with TRBJ1-1; no firm D call. Germline V lookup: CDR1 LNHNV, CDR2 YYDKDF (reference sequence). Trimming took 0 bases from V and 4 from J, leaving 9 bases between them. This CDR3 is 14 amino acids long. Here the CDR3 reads CATSRDPVATEAFF. For the CDR3, the DNA is TGTGCCACCAGCAGAGACCCGGTCGCCACTGAAGCTTTCTTT.

V and J are TRBV2 and TRBJ2-7; 8 bases fit TRBD1. The CDR3 is 14 amino acids. V dropped 3 bases and J dropped 7; count of bases not matched to a gene: 8. Germline V gives CDR1 SNHLY, CDR2 FYNNEI. The CDR3 spells CASSDGQGAREQYF. CDR3 sequence (DNA): TGTGCCAGCAGTGATGGTCAGGGGGCGAGGGAGCAGTACTTC.

The rearrangement links TRBV10-2 to TRBJ2-7; 8 nucleotides agree with TRBD1. With V trimmed by 5 bases and J by 9 bases, 9 bases remained unmatched. The length of the CDR3 is 13 residues. Germline CDR1 reads WSHSY; CDR2 reads SAAADI. The CDR3 DNA is TGCGCCAGCAGTTCTACAGGGGGAGGTGTGCAGTACTTC. Translating it yields CASSSTGGGVQYF.

The rearrangement uses TRBV5-1 and TRBJ2-7, with 8 bases fitting TRBD2. The CDR3 spans 14 residues. Germline V lookup: CDR1 SGHRS, CDR2 YFSETQ. With 2 bases clipped from V and 4 bases from J, the junction kept 5 bases outside the gene matches. The CDR3 DNA reads TGCGCCAGCAGCTTCGGGGGGGCGATTTACGAGCAGTACTTC. This encodes CASSFGGAIYEQYF.

V gene TRBV7-9 combines with J gene TRBJ2-3; a possible D gene is TRBD2 (6 bases). The CDR3 loop spans 15 amino acids. CDR1 SEHNR and CDR2 FQNEAQ come from the germline V gene (reference sequence). V was clipped by 1 base and J by 9 bases, with 17 bases between them. CDR3 DNA: TGTGCCAGCAGCTTAGTAGCCTCGACTAGTTACACGCAGTATTTT. Translated: CASSLVASTSYTQYF.

In regard to this clone: The junction shows a germline mismatch at one end, possibly a read error. The chain uses TRBV29-1 and TRBJ1-1, with D perhaps TRBD1 (5 bases). This CDR3 is 14 amino acids long. Germline CDR1 and CDR2: SQVTM and ANQGSEA. CDR3 residues: CSGERGLVNTEAFF. The CDR3 DNA reads as TGCAGCGGTGAAAGGGGATTGGTGAACACTGAAGCTTTCTTT.

This sequence joins TRBV4-1 and TRBJ1-4; the D is unclear. Trimming left V 1 base short and J 5 bases short, with 5 bases between. This CDR3 is built from 13 residues. Germline loops: CDR1 MGHRA, CDR2 YSYEKL. CDR3 nucleotides: TGCGCCAGCAGCCAAGTCAGGAATGAAAAACTGTTTTTT. Translating it yields CASSQVRNEKLFF.

The V and J genes are TRBV30 and TRBJ1-1; TRBD1 matches 7 bases. Trimming removed 2 bases from V and 4 bases from J; junction bases left unmatched: 13. The CDR3 runs to 16 residues. Germline CDR1 GTSNPN, CDR2 SVGIG (reference sequence). The CDR3 DNA is TGTGCCTGGAGTTTCCCTTACAGGGGCAGGGGCACTGAAGCTTTCTTT. Its translation is CAWSFPYRGRGTEAFF.

This sequence joins TRBV28 and TRBJ1-2; TRBD1 matches 9 bases. The CDR3 has 14 amino acids. Germline lookup yields CDR1 MDHEN and CDR2 SYDVKM. V was pared by 6 bases and J by 8 bases, with 10 bases of the junction left unmatched. The DNA for the CDR3 is TGTGCCAGCAGCAGCGGACAGGGGTCAGGAGGCTACACCTTC. It specifies CASSSGQGSGGYTF.

V and J are TRBV2 and TRBJ2-5; a possible D gene is TRBD1 (5 bases). The length of the CDR3 is 13 residues. Germline values: CDR1 SNHLY, CDR2 FYNNEI. Trimming took off 2 bases at V and 4 bases at J, with 8 bases between the two ends. The CDR3 here is CASSETGPETQYF. DNA of the CDR3: TGTGCCAGCAGTGAAACAGGTCCAGAGACCCAGTACTTC.

The V gene is TRBV4-1, the J gene TRBJ1-1; D is ambiguous. Between the trimmed V and J ends, which lost 3 bases and 3 bases, there was a span of 5 bases. There are 12 residues in the CDR3. Germline CDR1 MGHRA, CDR2 YSYEKL. The CDR3 region has the DNA TGCGCCAGCAGCCAGAGGTACACTGAAGCTTTCTTT. Its translation: CASSQRYTEAFF.